What follows is one TCR beta chain and its context. The sample comes from a study of blood T cell repertoires in COVID-19. Study in general: Acute and convalescent COVID-19 samples came from the United States, Italy and Spain. From T cells, B-cell-depleted T cells, or PBMCs came the material, which was cDNA or gDNA.

The authors' processing: Quantification of nucleated cells was approximated via reference gene primer amplification. Libraries were prepared by immunoSEQ multiplex PCR; TCRdb keeps only in-frame clonotypes and omits some of them. D and trimming come from the DNA, and the V and J calls and clone size come from that table. The data contain 290,000 or so clones, about 90% of them singletons. The CDR3 spans 16 residues. Per the germline V gene, CDR1 is MNHNS and CDR2 is SASEGT. J lost 7 bases, V lost 3 bases, and 6 bases had no gene match. Material for sequencing was peripheral blood. The chain is built from TRBV6-1 and TRBJ2-1; 13 nucleotides line up with TRBD2. This TCR was sampled from a man younger than 35 with active or convalescent COVID-19. The CDR3 region has the DNA TGTGCCAGCAGTGAGATACTAGCGGGAGGGGGGAATGAGCAGTTCTTC. It encodes CASSEILAGGGNEQFF.